The clone carrying this T cell receptor (beta chain) was recorded at least ten times. Antigen: not known. The record originates from a study of CD8 T cells in ankylosing spondylitis. Study observations and caveats: It was reported that disease-linked clones were significantly enriched in matched ankylosing spondylitis synovial fluid. Seemingly characteristic of ankylosing spondylitis blood was a TCR beta motif consisting of about 8 highly homologous variants. Past research had described some motif variants in reactive arthritis synovial fluid and blood.

CDR3 size: 15 residues. V lost 1 base, J lost 1 base, and 10 bases lay in between. Germline V lookup: CDR1 SGHRS, CDR2 YFSETQ. For TCR beta, libraries came from quantitative 5'-RACE with molecular barcodes. MiXCR, applied by TCRdb to the 5' RACE reads, yields one record per CDR3 protein. The sample records roughly 230,000 distinct CDR3 sequences, under 12% being singletons. The specimen sequenced was blood, either unsorted or a sorted T cell fraction (not recorded which). V usage is TRBV5-1 and J usage is TRBJ2-3; a possible D gene is TRBD1 (6 bases). The sequence was obtained from a male donor with ankylosing spondylitis or in good health (not recorded which). The DNA of the CDR3 is TGCGCCAGCAGCTTGTCAAACAGGGGCACAGATACGCAGTATTTT. This codes for CASSLSNRGTDTQYF.